The rows below give T cell receptor beta chains drawn from one sample of a study of Graves' ophthalmopathy and Graves' hyperthyroidism. MiXCR, run by TCRdb on the multiplex PCR reads, gives a single entry per CDR3 protein. This sample yields roughly 500,000 distinct CDR3 sequences, of which around 15% are seen a single time; 8% to 10% belongs to the top ten. Specimen: blood. These receptors were taken from a woman in her 30s with Graves' ophthalmopathy. Both conserved end residues are part of each CDR3. Each record gives: J gene, V gene, D gene, CDR3 length, clone size, CDR3 protein, CDR3 DNA. D genes are given only for firm matches. Not all rows give a size; the values are once, few, many and, for expanded clones, a class.

J: TRBJ1-2
V: TRBV28
D: NA
length: 13
size: many
CDR3: CASLEGANYGYTF
DNA: TGTGCCAGCCTCGAGGGGGCTAACTATGGCTACACCTTC

J: TRBJ2-5
V: TRBV4-1
D: NA
length: 15
size: few
CDR3: CASSQEPGRAETQYF
DNA: TGCGCCAGCAGCCAAGAACCAGGCCGGGCAGAGACCCAGTACTTC

J: TRBJ1-5
V: TRBV12-3/TRBV12-4
D: TRBD1
length: 16
size: many
CDR3: CASSARQGPSAQPQHF
DNA: TGTGCCAGCAGTGCAAGACAGGGACCTTCGGCTCAGCCCCAGCATTTT

J: TRBJ2-5
V: TRBV29-1
D: NA
length: 12
size: many
CDR3: CSVERGQETQYF
DNA: TGCAGCGTTGAGCGCGGACAAGAGACCCAGTACTTC

J: TRBJ2-7
V: TRBV12-5
D: NA
length: 15
size: many
CDR3: CASGFASNGSYEQYF
DNA: TGTGCTAGTGGTTTCGCCTCGAATGGCTCCTACGAGCAGTACTTC

J: TRBJ1-1
V: TRBV27
D: NA
length: 14
size: NA
CDR3: CASSLSEGNTEAFF
DNA: TGTGCCAGCAGTTTATCTGAAGGGAACACTGAAGCTTTCTTT

J: TRBJ2-2
V: TRBV24-1
D: TRBD2
length: 16
size: NA
CDR3: CATSETGLAGSGELFF
DNA: TGTGCCACCAGTGAGACGGGACTAGCGGGATCCGGGGAGCTGTTTTTT

J: TRBJ1-1
V: TRBV7-9
D: TRBD1
length: 14
size: many
CDR3: CASSLGDSRTEAFF
DNA: TGTGCCAGCAGCTTAGGGGACAGCCGGACTGAAGCTTTCTTT

J: TRBJ2-7
V: TRBV9
D: TRBD2
length: 14
size: many
CDR3: CASSVGGGDDEQYF
DNA: TGTGCCAGCAGCGTAGGCGGGGGGGACGACGAGCAGTACTTC

J: TRBJ2-7
V: TRBV6-5
D: NA
length: 13
size: few
CDR3: CASSYSLRAEQYF
DNA: TGTGCCAGCAGTTACTCGTTACGGGCCGAGCAGTACTTC

J: TRBJ1-2
V: TRBV6-4
D: TRBD1
length: 18
size: many
CDR3: CASSRQGTGARVNYGYTF
DNA: TGTGCCAGCAGTCGCCAGGGGACAGGGGCGAGGGTTAACTATGGCTACACCTTC

J: TRBJ2-2
V: TRBV20-1
D: TRBD2
length: 14
size: few
CDR3: CSARTSGSVGELFF
DNA: TGCAGTGCTCGGACTAGCGGGAGTGTGGGGGAGCTGTTTTTT

J: TRBJ2-5
V: TRBV30
D: NA
length: 13
size: few
CDR3: CAWSLDGGETQYF
DNA: TGTGCCTGGAGCCTAGATGGGGGAGAGACCCAGTACTTC

J: TRBJ1-2
V: TRBV11-2
D: NA
length: 14
size: many
CDR3: CASSLGAANYGYTF
DNA: TGTGCCAGCAGCTTAGGGGCCGCTAACTATGGCTACACCTTC

J: TRBJ2-7
V: TRBV12-5
D: NA
length: 18
size: many
CDR3: CASGLPPGTDPSDYEQYF
DNA: TGTGCTAGTGGTTTGCCCCCTGGGACGGACCCGTCGGACTACGAGCAGTACTTC

J: TRBJ1-1
V: TRBV5-1
D: NA
length: 14
size: many
CDR3: CASSLLQGGTEAFF
DNA: TGCGCCAGCAGCTTGTTACAGGGTGGCACTGAAGCTTTCTTT

J: TRBJ2-5
V: TRBV5-1
D: TRBD2
length: 15
size: few
CDR3: CASSLGTSEEETQYF
DNA: TGCGCCAGCAGCCTCGGGACTAGCGAAGAAGAGACCCAGTACTTC

J: TRBJ2-2
V: TRBV5-1
D: NA
length: 16
size: NA
CDR3: CASSLIAGDGFGELFF
DNA: TGCGCCAGCAGCTTGATCGCAGGGGACGGGTTCGGGGAGCTGTTTTTT

J: TRBJ1-6
V: TRBV30
D: NA
length: 14
size: many
CDR3: CAWSVPAVHSPLHF
DNA: TGTGCCTGGAGTGTACCCGCGGTACATTCACCCCTCCACTTT

J: TRBJ1-2
V: TRBV6-5
D: NA
length: 13
size: many
CDR3: CASSYGSGGGYTF
DNA: TGTGCCAGCAGTTATGGGTCCGGAGGGGGCTACACCTTC

J: TRBJ2-1
V: TRBV6-4
D: TRBD1
length: 17
size: NA
CDR3: CASSDSPGTGDWSEQFF
DNA: TGTGCCAGCAGTGACTCCCCCGGGACAGGGGACTGGAGTGAGCAGTTCTTC

J: TRBJ2-7
V: TRBV11-2
D: TRBD1
length: 16
size: few
CDR3: CASSSAGTGGLYEQYF
DNA: TGTGCCAGCAGCTCCGCCGGGACAGGGGGCTTATACGAGCAGTACTTC

J: TRBJ1-2
V: TRBV9
D: TRBD1
length: 15
size: many
CDR3: CASSATGAPNYGYTF
DNA: TGTGCCAGCAGCGCGACAGGGGCCCCTAACTATGGCTACACCTTC

J: TRBJ1-1
V: TRBV7-9
D: NA
length: 13
size: many
CDR3: CASLRRENTEAFF
DNA: TGTGCCAGCTTGCGAAGGGAGAACACTGAAGCTTTCTTT

J: TRBJ1-1
V: TRBV29-1
D: NA
length: 14
size: many
CDR3: CSVDPWGMNTEAFF
DNA: TGCAGCGTGGACCCTTGGGGTATGAACACTGAAGCTTTCTTT

J: TRBJ2-5
V: TRBV7-7
D: NA
length: 16
size: few
CDR3: CASSLGAGVAQETQYF
DNA: TGTGCTAGCAGCTTAGGGGCCGGGGTCGCCCAAGAGACCCAGTACTTC

J: TRBJ1-6
V: TRBV12-3/TRBV12-4
D: NA
length: 15
size: few
CDR3: CASSLADSHNSPLHF
DNA: TGTGCCAGCAGCCTGGCGGACAGTCATAATTCACCCCTCCACTTT

J: TRBJ2-2
V: TRBV27
D: NA
length: 15
size: many
CDR3: CARGAGVVLTGELFF
DNA: TGTGCCAGAGGGGCCGGGGTTGTCCTAACCGGGGAGCTGTTTTTT

J: TRBJ1-1
V: TRBV29-1
D: NA
length: 13
size: many
CDR3: CSVDRGMNTEAFF
DNA: TGCAGCGTTGACAGGGGTATGAACACTGAAGCTTTCTTT

J: TRBJ2-7
V: TRBV28
D: TRBD1
length: 14
size: few
CDR3: CASSGDRDLYEQYF
DNA: TGTGCCAGCAGTGGCGACAGGGACCTCTACGAGCAGTACTTC

J: TRBJ1-3
V: TRBV6-5
D: NA
length: 13
size: many
CDR3: CASSQTSRNTIYF
DNA: TGTGCCAGCAGTCAGACGAGTAGAAACACCATATATTTT

J: TRBJ1-1
V: TRBV2
D: TRBD1
length: 13
size: many
CDR3: CASEQGENTEAFF
DNA: TGTGCCAGCGAACAGGGGGAGAACACTGAAGCTTTCTTT

J: TRBJ2-5
V: TRBV30
D: NA
length: 14
size: few
CDR3: CAWNGDLLQETQYF
DNA: TGTGCCTGGAATGGTGATTTGCTACAAGAGACCCAGTACTTC

J: TRBJ2-5
V: TRBV28
D: NA
length: 16
size: few
CDR3: CASSPRGPTREETQYF
DNA: TGTGCCAGCAGCCCGCGCGGGCCCACACGGGAAGAGACCCAGTACTTC

J: TRBJ2-2
V: TRBV11-1
D: TRBD2
length: 15
size: many
CDR3: CASRRLAGNTGELFF
DNA: TGTGCCAGCAGACGACTAGCGGGGAACACCGGGGAGCTGTTTTTT

J: TRBJ1-5
V: TRBV19
D: NA
length: 13
size: many
CDR3: CASSTSLLGPQHF
DNA: TGTGCCAGTAGTACTAGCTTATTAGGACCCCAGCATTTT

J: TRBJ1-5
V: TRBV6-1
D: NA
length: 15
size: many
CDR3: CASSEQGDRNQPQHF
DNA: TGTGCCAGCAGTGAACAAGGTGATCGGAATCAGCCCCAGCATTTT

J: TRBJ2-7
V: TRBV6-4
D: TRBD2
length: 18
size: many
CDR3: CASSPGLAGRVITYEQYF
DNA: TGTGCCAGCAGCCCGGGACTAGCGGGACGGGTTATCACCTACGAGCAGTACTTC

J: TRBJ2-2
V: TRBV12-3/TRBV12-4
D: TRBD2
length: 17
size: many
CDR3: CASSPSGPSLNTGELFF
DNA: TGTGCCAGCAGTCCTAGCGGCCCCAGCCTGAACACCGGGGAGCTGTTTTTT

J: TRBJ1-2
V: TRBV20-1
D: NA
length: 13
size: many
CDR3: CSAFLGGSYGYTF
DNA: TGCAGTGCTTTTTTGGGGGGGAGCTATGGCTACACCTTC

J: TRBJ2-7
V: TRBV2
D: NA
length: 13
size: many
CDR3: CARHSDGGREQYF
DNA: TGTGCCAGGCATTCGGATGGGGGGCGAGAGCAGTACTTC

J: TRBJ2-7
V: TRBV3-1
D: NA
length: 14
size: NA
CDR3: CASSQEKLWSEQYF
DNA: TGTGCCAGCAGCCAAGAGAAGCTTTGGAGCGAGCAGTACTTC

J: TRBJ1-2
V: TRBV5-6
D: NA
length: 14
size: many
CDR3: CASSPDRANYGYTF
DNA: TGTGCCAGCAGCCCCGACAGAGCCAACTATGGCTACACCTTC

J: TRBJ2-7
V: TRBV5-1
D: TRBD2
length: 14
size: many
CDR3: CASRSLAGAHEQYF
DNA: TGCGCCAGCCGATCACTAGCGGGAGCTCACGAGCAGTACTTC

J: TRBJ2-2
V: TRBV27
D: NA
length: 16
size: many
CDR3: CASSWRVSPTTGELFF
DNA: TGTGCCAGCAGTTGGCGGGTTAGTCCCACCACCGGGGAGCTGTTTTTT

J: TRBJ2-5
V: TRBV6-1
D: NA
length: 13
size: many
CDR3: CASRARYWETQYF
DNA: TGTGCCAGCAGGGCCCGCTATTGGGAGACCCAGTACTTC

J: TRBJ2-7
V: TRBV7-2
D: NA
length: 14
size: NA
CDR3: CASRSDGSSYEQYF
DNA: TGTGCCAGCAGGTCAGATGGATCGTCCTACGAGCAGTACTTC

J: TRBJ2-7
V: TRBV4-1
D: TRBD2
length: 19
size: few
CDR3: CASSPTVTSGRSSAYEQYF
DNA: TGCGCCAGCAGCCCTACCGTTACTAGCGGGAGAAGTAGCGCCTACGAGCAGTACTTC

J: TRBJ1-1
V: TRBV6-1
D: NA
length: 14
size: many
CDR3: CASEVGFMNTEAFF
DNA: TGTGCCAGCGAAGTGGGGTTCATGAACACTGAAGCTTTCTTT

J: TRBJ2-5
V: TRBV6-5
D: NA
length: 13
size: many
CDR3: CASTRGTQETQYF
DNA: TGTGCCAGCACCCGCGGAACCCAAGAGACCCAGTACTTC